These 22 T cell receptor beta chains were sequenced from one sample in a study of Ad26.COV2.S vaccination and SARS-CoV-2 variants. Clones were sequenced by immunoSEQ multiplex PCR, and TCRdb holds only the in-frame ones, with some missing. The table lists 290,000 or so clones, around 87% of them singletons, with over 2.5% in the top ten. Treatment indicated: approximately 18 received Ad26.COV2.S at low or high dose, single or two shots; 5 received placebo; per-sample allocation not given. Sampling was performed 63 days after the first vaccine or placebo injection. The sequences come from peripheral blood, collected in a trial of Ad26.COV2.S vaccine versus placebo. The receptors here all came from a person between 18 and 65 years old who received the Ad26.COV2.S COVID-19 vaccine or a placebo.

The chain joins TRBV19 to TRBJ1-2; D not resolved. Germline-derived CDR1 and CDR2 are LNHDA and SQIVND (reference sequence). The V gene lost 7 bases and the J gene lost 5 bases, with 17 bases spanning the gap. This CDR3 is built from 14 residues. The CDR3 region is CASTEVDRYYGYTF. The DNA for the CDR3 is TGTGCCAGTACGGAGGTTGATCGATATTATGGCTACACCTTC.

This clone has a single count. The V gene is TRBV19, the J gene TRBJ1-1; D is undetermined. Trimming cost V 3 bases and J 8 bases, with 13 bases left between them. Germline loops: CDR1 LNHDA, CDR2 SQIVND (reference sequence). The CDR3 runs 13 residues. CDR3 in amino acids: CASSIGSRVEAFF. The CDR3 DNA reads TGTGCCAGTAGTATTGGAAGTAGGGTAGAAGCTTTCTTT.

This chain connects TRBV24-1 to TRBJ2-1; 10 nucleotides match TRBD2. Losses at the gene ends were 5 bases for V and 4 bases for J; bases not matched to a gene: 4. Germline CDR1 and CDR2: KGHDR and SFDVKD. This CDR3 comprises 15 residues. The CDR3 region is CATSAASGSYNEQFF. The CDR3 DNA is TGTGCCACCAGTGCGGCTAGCGGGAGTTACAATGAGCAGTTCTTC.

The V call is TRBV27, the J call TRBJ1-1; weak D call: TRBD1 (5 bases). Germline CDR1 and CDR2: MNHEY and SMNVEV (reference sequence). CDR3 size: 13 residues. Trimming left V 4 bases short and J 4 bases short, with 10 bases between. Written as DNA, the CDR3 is TGTGCCAGCAGTTGGGCAGGGTTCACTGAAGCTTTCTTT. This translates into CASSWAGFTEAFF.

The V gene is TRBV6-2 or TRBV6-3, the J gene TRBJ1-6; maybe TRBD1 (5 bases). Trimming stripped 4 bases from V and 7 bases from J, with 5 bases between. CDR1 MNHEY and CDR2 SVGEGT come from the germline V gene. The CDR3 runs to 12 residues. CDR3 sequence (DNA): TGTGCCAGCAGTTCAGGGAATTCACCCCTCCACTTT. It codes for CASSSGNSPLHF.

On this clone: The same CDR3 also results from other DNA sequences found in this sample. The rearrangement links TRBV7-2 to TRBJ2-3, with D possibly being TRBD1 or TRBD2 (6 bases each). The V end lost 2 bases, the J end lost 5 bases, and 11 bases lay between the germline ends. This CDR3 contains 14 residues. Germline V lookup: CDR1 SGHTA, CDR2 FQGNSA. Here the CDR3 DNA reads TGTGCCAGCAGCTTAAGGGGGGCCGGAGATACGCAGTATTTT. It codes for CASSLRGAGDTQYF.

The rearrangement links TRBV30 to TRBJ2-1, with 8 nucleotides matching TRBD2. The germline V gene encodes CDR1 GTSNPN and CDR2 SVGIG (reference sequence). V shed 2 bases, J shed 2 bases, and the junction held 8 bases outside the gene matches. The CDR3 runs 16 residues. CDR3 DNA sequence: TGTGCCTGGAGTCCCGGGGGGGCAGGGGCCTACAATGAGCAGTTCTTC. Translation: CAWSPGGAGAYNEQFF.

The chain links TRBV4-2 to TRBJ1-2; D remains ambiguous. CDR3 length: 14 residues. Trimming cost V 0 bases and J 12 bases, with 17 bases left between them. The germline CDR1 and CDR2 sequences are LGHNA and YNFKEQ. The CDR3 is CASSQDESGLRNTF. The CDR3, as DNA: TGTGCCAGCAGCCAAGATGAATCAGGACTCAGGAACACCTTC.

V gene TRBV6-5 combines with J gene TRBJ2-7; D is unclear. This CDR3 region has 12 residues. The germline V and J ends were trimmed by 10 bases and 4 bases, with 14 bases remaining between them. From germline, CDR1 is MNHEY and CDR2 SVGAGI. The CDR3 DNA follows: TGTGCCACTACCGGTCAGTCTTACGAGCAGTACTTC. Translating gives CATTGQSYEQYF.

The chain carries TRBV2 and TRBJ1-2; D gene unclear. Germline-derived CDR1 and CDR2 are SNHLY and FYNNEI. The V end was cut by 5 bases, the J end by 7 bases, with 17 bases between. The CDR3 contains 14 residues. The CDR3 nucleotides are TGTGCCAGCAGTCCGGCCAGGTTGAAGTCTGGCTACACCTTC. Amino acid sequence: CASSPARLKSGYTF.

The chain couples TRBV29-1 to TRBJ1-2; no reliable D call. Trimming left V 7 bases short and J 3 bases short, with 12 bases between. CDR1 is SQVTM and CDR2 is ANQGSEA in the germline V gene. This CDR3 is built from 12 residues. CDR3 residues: CSANSADYGYTF. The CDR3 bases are TGCAGCGCCAACTCGGCGGACTATGGCTACACCTTC.

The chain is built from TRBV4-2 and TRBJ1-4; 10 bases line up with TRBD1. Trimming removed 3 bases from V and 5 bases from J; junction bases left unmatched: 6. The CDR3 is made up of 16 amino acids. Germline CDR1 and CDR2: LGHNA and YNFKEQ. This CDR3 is CASSQDRTGGNEKLFF. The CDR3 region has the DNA TGTGCCAGCAGCCAGGACCGGACAGGGGGGAATGAAAAACTGTTTTTT.

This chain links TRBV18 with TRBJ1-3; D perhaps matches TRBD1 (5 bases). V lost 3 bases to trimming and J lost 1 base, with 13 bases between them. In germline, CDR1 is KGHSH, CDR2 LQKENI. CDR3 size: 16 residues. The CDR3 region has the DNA TGTGCCAGCTCACCTCAGGGCCCCATATCTGGAAACACCATATATTTT. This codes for CASSPQGPISGNTIYF.

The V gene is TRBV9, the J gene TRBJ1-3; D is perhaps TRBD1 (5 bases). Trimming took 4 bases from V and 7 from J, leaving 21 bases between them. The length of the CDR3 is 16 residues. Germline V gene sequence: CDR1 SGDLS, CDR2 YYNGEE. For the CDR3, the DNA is TGTGCCAGCAGCTCTAGACAGAGTGCCCGAGGGAACACCATATATTTT. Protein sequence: CASSSRQSARGNTIYF.

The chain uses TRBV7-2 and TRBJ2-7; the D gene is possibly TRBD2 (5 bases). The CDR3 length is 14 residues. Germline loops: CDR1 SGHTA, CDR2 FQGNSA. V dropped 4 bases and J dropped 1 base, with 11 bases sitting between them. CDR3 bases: TGTGCCAGCAGCTGGAGTCCGGGATCCTACGAGCAGTACTTC. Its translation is CASSWSPGSYEQYF.

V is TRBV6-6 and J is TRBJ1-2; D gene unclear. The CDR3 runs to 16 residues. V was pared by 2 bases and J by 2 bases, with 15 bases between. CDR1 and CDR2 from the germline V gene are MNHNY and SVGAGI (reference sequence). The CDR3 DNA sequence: TGTGCCAGCAGTTACGTGGCGGATTCTCTAAACTATGGCTACACCTTC. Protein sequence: CASSYVADSLNYGYTF.

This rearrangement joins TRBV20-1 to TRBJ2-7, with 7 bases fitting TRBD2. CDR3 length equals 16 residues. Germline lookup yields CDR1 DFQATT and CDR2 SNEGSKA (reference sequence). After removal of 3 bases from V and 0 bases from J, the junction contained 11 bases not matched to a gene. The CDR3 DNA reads TGCAGTGCTAGTCTTCTAGCGGAAAGGAGCTCCTACGAGCAGTACTTC. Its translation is CSASLLAERSSYEQYF.

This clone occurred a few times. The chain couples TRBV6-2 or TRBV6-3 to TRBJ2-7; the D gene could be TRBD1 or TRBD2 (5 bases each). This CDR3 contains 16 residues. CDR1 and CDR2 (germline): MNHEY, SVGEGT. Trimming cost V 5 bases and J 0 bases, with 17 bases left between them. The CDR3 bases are TGTGCCAGCAGTACGATCAGGGACCTGATCTCCTACGAGCAGTACTTC. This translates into CASSTIRDLISYEQYF.

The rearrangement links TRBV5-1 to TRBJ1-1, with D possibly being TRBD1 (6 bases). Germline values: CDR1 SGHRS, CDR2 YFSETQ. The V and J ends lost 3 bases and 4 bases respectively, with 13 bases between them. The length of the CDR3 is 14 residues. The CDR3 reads CASSSLDRFTEAFF. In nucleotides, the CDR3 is TGCGCCAGCAGCTCTTTGGACAGATTCACTGAAGCTTTCTTT.

CDR3 sequence reads: CASSHLRGQGVYGYTF. The CDR3 DNA reads as TGTGCCAGCAGCCACCTTCGAGGACAGGGGGTTTATGGCTACACCTTC. The V and J genes are TRBV11-2 and TRBJ1-2; TRBD1 agrees at 10 bases. Trimming at V came to 5 bases and at J to 5 bases, leaving 11 bases not matched to a gene. The CDR3 has 16 amino acids. Germline V gene lookup returns CDR1 SGHAT and CDR2 FQNNGV.

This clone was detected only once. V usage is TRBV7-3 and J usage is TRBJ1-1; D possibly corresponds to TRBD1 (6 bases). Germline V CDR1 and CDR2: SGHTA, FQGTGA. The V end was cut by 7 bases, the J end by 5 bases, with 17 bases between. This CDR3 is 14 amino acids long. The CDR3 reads CASTLEGGVTEAFF. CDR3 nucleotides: TGTGCCAGCACCCTCGAGGGGGGAGTAACTGAAGCTTTCTTT.

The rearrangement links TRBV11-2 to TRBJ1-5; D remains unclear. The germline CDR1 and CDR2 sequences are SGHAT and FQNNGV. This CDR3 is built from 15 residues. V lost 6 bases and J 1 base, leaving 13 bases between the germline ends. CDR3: CASSHMAGSNQPQHF. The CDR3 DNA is TGTGCCAGCAGTCACATGGCAGGCAGCAATCAGCCCCAGCATTTT.